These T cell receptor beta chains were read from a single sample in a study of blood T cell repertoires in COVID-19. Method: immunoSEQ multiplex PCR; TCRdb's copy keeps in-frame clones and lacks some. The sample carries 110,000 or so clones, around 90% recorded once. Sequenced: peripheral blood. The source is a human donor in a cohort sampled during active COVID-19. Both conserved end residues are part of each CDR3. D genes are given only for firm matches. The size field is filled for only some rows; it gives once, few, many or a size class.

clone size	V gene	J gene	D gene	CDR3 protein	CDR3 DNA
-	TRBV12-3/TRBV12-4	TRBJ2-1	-	CASSLSQGDEQFF	TGTGCCAGCAGTTTGAGTCAGGGCGATGAGCAGTTCTTC
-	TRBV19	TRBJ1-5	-	CASSISRVGQPQHF	TGTGCCAGTAGTATTTCCAGGGTGGGACAGCCCCAGCATTTT
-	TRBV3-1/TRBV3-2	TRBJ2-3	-	CASSQNPGQFTQYF	TGTGCCAGCAGCCAAAACCCAGGACAGTTTACGCAGTATTTT
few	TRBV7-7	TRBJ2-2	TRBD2	CASSLLAGGVPSNTGELFF	TGTGCCAGCAGCTTACTCGCGGGAGGGGTACCCTCAAACACCGGGGAGCTGTTTTTT
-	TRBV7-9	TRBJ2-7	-	CASSQNLDSRTWEQYF	TGTGCCAGCAGCCAGAACCTGGACAGCAGAACATGGGAGCAGTACTTC
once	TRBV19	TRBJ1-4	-	CASQGQTTNEKLFF	TGTGCCAGTCAGGGGCAAACAACTAATGAAAAACTGTTTTTT
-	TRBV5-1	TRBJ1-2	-	CASSLEGAATNYGYTF	TGCGCCAGCAGCTTGGAAGGTGCAGCGACTAACTATGGCTACACCTTC
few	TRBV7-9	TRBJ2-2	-	CASSWGANTGELFF	TGTGCCAGCAGCTGGGGGGCGAACACCGGGGAGCTGTTTTTT
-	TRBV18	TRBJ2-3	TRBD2	CASSERLAGEYTQYF	TGTGCCAGCTCAGAGCGACTAGCGGGAGAATATACGCAGTATTTT
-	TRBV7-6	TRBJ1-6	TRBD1	CASSSDRAVSPLHF	TGTGCCAGCAGTTCCGACAGGGCGGTGTCACCCCTCCACTTT
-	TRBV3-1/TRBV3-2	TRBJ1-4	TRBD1	CASSPTGRDYEKLFF	TGTGCCAGCAGCCCGACAGGGAGAGACTATGAAAAACTGTTTTTT
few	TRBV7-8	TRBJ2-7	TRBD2	CASSLLTSGNEQYF	TGTGCCAGCAGTCTACTGACTAGCGGGAACGAGCAGTACTTC
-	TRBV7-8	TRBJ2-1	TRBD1	CASSLVYRGDEQFF	TGTGCCAGCAGCTTAGTGTACAGGGGGGATGAGCAGTTCTTC
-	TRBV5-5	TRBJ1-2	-	CASSRDIGGYTF	TGTGCCAGCAGCCGCGACATAGGCGGCTACACCTTC
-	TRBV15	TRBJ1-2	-	CATSRALNGYTF	TGTGCCACCAGCAGAGCTCTAAATGGCTACACCTTC
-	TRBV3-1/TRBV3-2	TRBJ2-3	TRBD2	CASSQVPASGAGFDTQYF	TGTGCCAGCAGCCAAGTTCCGGCTAGCGGGGCGGGGTTTGATACGCAGTATTTT
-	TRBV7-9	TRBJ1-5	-	CASSLGTRGNQPQHF	TGTGCCAGCAGCTTAGGGACCAGGGGTAATCAGCCCCAGCATTTT
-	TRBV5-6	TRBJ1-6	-	CASSLGRSSYNSPLHF	TGTGCCAGCAGCTTGGGCCGGAGCTCCTATAATTCACCCCTCCACTTT
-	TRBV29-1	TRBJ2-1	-	CSVDRDKSSYNEQFF	TGCAGCGTTGACAGGGACAAGAGCTCCTACAATGAGCAGTTCTTC
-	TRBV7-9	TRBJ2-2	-	CASLRETAGELFF	TGTGCCAGCTTACGGGAAACGGCCGGGGAGCTGTTTTTT
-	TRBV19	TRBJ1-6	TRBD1	CASSIPEGAQSPLHF	TGTGCCAGTAGTATTCCCGAGGGGGCTCAGTCACCCCTCCACTTT
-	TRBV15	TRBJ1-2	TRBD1	CATSRPGQGPDYGYTF	TGTGCCACCAGCAGACCGGGACAGGGACCGGACTATGGCTACACCTTC
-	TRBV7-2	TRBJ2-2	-	CASSLNRAGELFF	TGTGCCAGCAGTTTAAACAGGGCCGGGGAGCTGTTTTTT
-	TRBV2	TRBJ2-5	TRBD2	CASTPLGVAGGLRQETQYF	TGTGCCAGCACTCCTCTCGGGGTAGCGGGAGGACTCCGCCAAGAGACCCAGTACTTC
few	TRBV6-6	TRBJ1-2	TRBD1	CASIRTGGIGGYTF	TGTGCCAGCATAAGGACAGGGGGCATTGGAGGCTACACCTTC
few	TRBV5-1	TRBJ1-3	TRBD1	CASSSGTGVGNTIYF	TGCGCCAGCAGCTCCGGGACAGGGGTCGGAAACACCATATATTTT
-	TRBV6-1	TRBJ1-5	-	CASSEGHRGNQPQHF	TGTGCCAGCAGTGAGGGGCACAGGGGCAATCAGCCCCAGCATTTT
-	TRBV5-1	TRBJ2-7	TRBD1	CASSSRTGPYEQYF	TGCGCCAGCAGCTCCAGGACAGGACCCTACGAGCAGTACTTC
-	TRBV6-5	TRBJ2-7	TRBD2	CASSPSSGAYEQYF	TGTGCCAGCAGCCCGAGTAGCGGGGCCTACGAGCAGTACTTC
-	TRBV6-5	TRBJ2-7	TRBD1	CASSFPGQGTYEQYF	TGTGCCAGCAGTTTCCCGGGACAGGGGACCTACGAGCAGTACTTC
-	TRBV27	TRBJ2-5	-	CASSPSDSQETQYF	TGTGCCAGCAGTCCGTCGGACTCGCAAGAGACCCAGTACTTC
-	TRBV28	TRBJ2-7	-	CASSSLGGKGEQYF	TGTGCCAGCAGTTCCCTTGGAGGGAAGGGGGAGCAGTACTTC
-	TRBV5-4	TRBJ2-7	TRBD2	CASSSGLAGGAYEQYF	TGTGCCAGCAGCTCGGGACTAGCGGGAGGCGCCTACGAGCAGTACTTC
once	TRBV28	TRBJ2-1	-	CASSSVLRGRIDNEQFF	TGTGCCAGCAGTTCCGTCCTACGGGGGAGGATCGACAATGAGCAGTTCTTC
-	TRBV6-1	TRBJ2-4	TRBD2	CASSEGLAGNIQYF	TGTGCCAGCAGTGAAGGACTAGCAGGAAACATTCAGTACTTC
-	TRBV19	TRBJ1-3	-	CATALGSSGNTIYF	TGTGCCACCGCCCTGGGGAGCTCTGGAAACACCATATATTTT
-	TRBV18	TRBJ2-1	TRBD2	CASSPPNSGNEQFF	TGTGCCAGCTCACCACCGAATAGCGGGAACGAGCAGTTCTTC
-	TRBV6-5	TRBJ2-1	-	CASIGNPYNEQFF	TGTGCCAGCATCGGGAACCCCTACAATGAGCAGTTCTTC
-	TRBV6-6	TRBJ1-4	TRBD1	CASITGGSREKLFF	TGTGCCAGCATTACAGGGGGGTCGCGGGAAAAACTGTTTTTT
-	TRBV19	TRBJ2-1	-	CASSIRTYNEQFF	TGTGCCAGTAGTATTAGAACCTACAATGAGCAGTTCTTC
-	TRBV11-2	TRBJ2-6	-	CASSSYRDSGANVLTF	TGTGCCAGCAGCTCCTACAGGGACTCTGGGGCCAACGTCCTGACTTTC
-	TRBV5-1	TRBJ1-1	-	CASSWQGPASTEAFF	TGCGCCAGCAGCTGGCAGGGGCCCGCGAGCACTGAAGCTTTCTTT
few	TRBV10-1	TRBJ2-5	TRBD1	CASSEGRGLAETQYF	TGCGCCAGCAGTGAAGGCAGGGGGCTTGCGGAGACCCAGTACTTC
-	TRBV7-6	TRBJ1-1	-	CASSPKQTAEAFF	TGTGCCAGCAGCCCCAAACAGACAGCTGAAGCTTTCTTT
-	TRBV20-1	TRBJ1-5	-	CSARGGQPQHF	TGCAGTGCTAGGGGAGGTCAGCCCCAGCATTTT
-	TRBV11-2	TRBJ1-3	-	CASSQTGNTIYF	TGTGCCAGCAGCCAGACCGGGAACACCATATATTTT
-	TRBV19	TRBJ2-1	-	CASSIGQQNEQFF	TGTGCCAGTAGTATAGGGCAACAGAATGAGCAGTTCTTC
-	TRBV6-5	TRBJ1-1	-	CASRRKQGGGTEAFF	TGTGCCAGCAGAAGAAAACAGGGCGGCGGGACTGAAGCTTTCTTT
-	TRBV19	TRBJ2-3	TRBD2	CASTMQGGSDTQYF	TGTGCCAGTACAATGCAGGGAGGGTCAGATACGCAGTATTTT
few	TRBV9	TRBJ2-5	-	CASSPRANYQETQYF	TGTGCCAGCAGCCCCAGGGCAAATTACCAAGAGACCCAGTACTTC
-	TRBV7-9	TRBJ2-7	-	CASSLEGGDEQYF	TGTGCCAGCAGCTTAGAAGGGGGGGACGAGCAGTACTTC
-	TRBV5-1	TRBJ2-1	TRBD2	CASSTTPAGLQFF	TGCGCCAGCAGCACGACCCCAGCGGGGCTCCAGTTCTTC
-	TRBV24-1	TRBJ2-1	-	CATSDSNLRNNEQFF	TGTGCCACCAGTGATTCAAATCTTAGAAACAATGAGCAGTTCTTC